The 7 T cell receptor beta chains listed next were all sequenced from one sample in a study of cytomegalovirus exposure and HLA in healthy donors. Researchers ran the PCR with 60 Vbeta and 13 Jbeta primers. Method: immunoSEQ multiplex PCR; TCRdb's copy keeps in-frame clones and lacks some. The sample holds 100,000 to 150,000 clones; around three quarters are singletons and the top ten take 4.2%. Sequencing was done on a sample of PBMCs. The receptor source for this set is a male donor in good health and CMV-seropositive.

The J gene is TRBJ2-1, the V gene TRBV5-1; 10 nucleotides align to TRBD1. This CDR3 region has 21 residues. CDR1 SGHRS and CDR2 YFSETQ come from the germline V gene. Trimming at V came to 0 bases and at J to 4 bases, leaving 19 bases not matched to a gene. CDR3 coding DNA: TGCGCCAGCAGCTTGGCCTGGTCCTCCTTAGATAGGGACAGGGGTTACAATGAGCAGTTCTTC. Its protein product is CASSLAWSSLDRDRGYNEQFF.

There are a few counts of this clone. The chain is built from TRBV6-1 and TRBJ1-3; no definite D call. The CDR3 loop spans 15 amino acids. Germline values: CDR1 MNHNS, CDR2 SASEGT. V was shortened by 2 bases and J by 0 bases, with 8 bases between the two germline ends. The CDR3 nucleotides are TGTGCCAGCAGTGAATCGGCGGCCTCTGGAAACACCATATATTTT. This translates into CASSESAASGNTIYF.

This chain joins TRBV5-1 and TRBJ1-5; 8 nucleotides match TRBD1. The CDR3 extends over 15 amino acids. Germline CDR1 SGHRS, CDR2 YFSETQ. V gave up 0 bases and J gave up 5 bases; unmatched junction bases: 4. The CDR3, as DNA: TGCGCCAGCAGCTTGGGGCCGACAGGGGATCAGCCCCAGCATTTT. Protein: CASSLGPTGDQPQHF.

The chain is built from TRBV7-6 and TRBJ2-1; 8 bases match TRBD2. The J segment lost 6 bases and the V segment lost 5 bases, leaving 9 bases of the junction unmatched. Per germline, CDR1 SGHVS and CDR2 FNYEAQ. This CDR3 region has 15 residues. The DNA of the CDR3 is TGTGCCAGCAGCCCGGGGGGGAGGGCCTCCAATGAGCAGTTCTTC. Protein: CASSPGGRASNEQFF.

The chain carries TRBV19 and TRBJ2-7; the match to TRBD2 covers 9 bases. Germline CDR1 and CDR2: LNHDA and SQIVND (reference sequence). The J segment lost 6 bases and the V segment lost 5 bases, leaving 8 bases of the junction unmatched. The CDR3 runs 14 residues. Here the CDR3 DNA reads TGTGCCAGTAGTCTGCGGGAGGGCCCCTTCGAGCAGTACTTC. The encoded protein is CASSLREGPFEQYF.

V and J are TRBV20-1 and TRBJ2-7; perhaps TRBD2 as D (5 bases). The germline gives CDR1 DFQATT, CDR2 SNEGSKA (reference sequence). The CDR3 sequence is 11 residues long. V lost 5 bases and J 7 bases, leaving 12 bases between the germline ends. DNA for the CDR3: TGCAGTGCTCTAAAGACTATTGAGCAGTACTTC. This codes for CSALKTIEQYF.

The chain couples TRBV11-2 to TRBJ1-1, with D possibly matching TRBD1 (5 bases). The germline V and J ends were trimmed by 0 bases and 3 bases, with 8 bases remaining between them. The CDR3 totals 14 residues. Germline V lookup: CDR1 SGHAT, CDR2 FQNNGV. The CDR3 sequence is CASSLEDTYTEAFF. CDR3 bases: TGTGCCAGCAGCTTAGAGGACACCTACACTGAAGCTTTCTTT.